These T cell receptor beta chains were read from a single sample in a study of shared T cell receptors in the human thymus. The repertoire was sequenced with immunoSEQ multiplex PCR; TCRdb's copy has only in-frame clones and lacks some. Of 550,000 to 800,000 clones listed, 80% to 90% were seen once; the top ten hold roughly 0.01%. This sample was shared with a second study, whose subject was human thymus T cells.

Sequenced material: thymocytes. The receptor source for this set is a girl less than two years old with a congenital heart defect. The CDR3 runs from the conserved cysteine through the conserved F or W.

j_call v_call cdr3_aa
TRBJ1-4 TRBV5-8 CASSLRSDRGFF
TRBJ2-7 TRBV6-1 CASSDGEIHPHPYEQYF
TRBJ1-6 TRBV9 CASSPQGGFNSPLHF
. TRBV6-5 CASSYYQGSYEQYF
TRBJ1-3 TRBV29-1 CSVEDRGTVNTIYF
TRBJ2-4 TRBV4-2 CASSQDPSTSGGSDIQYF
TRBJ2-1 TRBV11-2 CASSWGLGAWLDEQFF
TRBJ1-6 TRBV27 CASSPCGGQGKSSYNSPLHF
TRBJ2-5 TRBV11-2 CASSLGVDGGFFQETQYF
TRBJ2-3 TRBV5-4 CASSLLGLRFTDTQYF
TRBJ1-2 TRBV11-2 CASSLSAGDFYTF
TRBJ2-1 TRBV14 CASSQVVRNEQFF
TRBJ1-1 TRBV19 CASSEDTGQGGKWTEAFF
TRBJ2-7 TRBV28 CASSPGTGEPYEQYF
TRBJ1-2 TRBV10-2 CASSEYRVPSKFDWRFNYGYTF
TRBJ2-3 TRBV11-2 CASSSRRRGRTDTQYF
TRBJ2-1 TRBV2 CASSEGAGDRENEQFF
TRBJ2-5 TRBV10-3 CAIVRCRSKETQYF
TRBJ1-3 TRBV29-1 CSVEGPGNSGNTIYF
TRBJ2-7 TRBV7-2 CASSLAASSGYSYEQYF
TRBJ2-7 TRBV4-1 CASSQANSFNRNEQYF
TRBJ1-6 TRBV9 CASSLGTGRNSPLHF
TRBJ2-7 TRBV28 CASSSVPRQDEQYF
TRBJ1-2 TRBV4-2 CASSPDLPGIYGYTF
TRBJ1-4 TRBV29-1 CSATGSYSHEKLFF
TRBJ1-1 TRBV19 CASSRAQGENTEAFF
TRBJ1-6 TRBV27 CASSSQGALSYNSPLHF
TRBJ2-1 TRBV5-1 CASRVGLAGALSSYNEQFF
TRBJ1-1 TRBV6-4 CASSDSRGTEAFF
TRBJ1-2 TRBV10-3 CAISDPSPCPSGGYTF
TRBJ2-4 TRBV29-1 CSVAGTSGAKNIQYF
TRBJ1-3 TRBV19 CASQKPPRGQLTSGNTIYF
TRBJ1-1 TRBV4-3 CAIKPRMEGREWTEAFF
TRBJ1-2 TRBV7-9 CASSLGGGGSNYGYTF
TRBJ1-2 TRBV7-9 CASSKTYGYTF
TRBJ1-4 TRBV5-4 CASSSAPKQGDNEKLFF
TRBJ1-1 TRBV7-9 CASSRPGGNTEAFF
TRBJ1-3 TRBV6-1 CASSEASHLSSGNTIYF
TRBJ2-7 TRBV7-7 CASSFRRSGGRSYEQYF
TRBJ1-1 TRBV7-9 CASSPSFPTGEELFFF
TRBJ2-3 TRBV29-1 CSVDCGDSTDTQYF
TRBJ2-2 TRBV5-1 CASSNPGQGFDTGELFF
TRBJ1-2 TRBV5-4 CASSRVARRVDNYGYTF
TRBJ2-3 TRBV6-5 CASSYPSKGTDTQYF
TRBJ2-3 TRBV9 CASSVGTTGGRLTQYF
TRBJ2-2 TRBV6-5 CASSYTDNNTGELFF
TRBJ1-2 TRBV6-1 CASSWARGWGYTF
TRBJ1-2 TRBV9 CASSAGAKTGGYGYTF
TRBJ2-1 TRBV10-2 CASSEPTSGGHNEQFF
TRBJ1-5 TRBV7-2 CASSFLAGEHYQPQHF
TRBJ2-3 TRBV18 CASSRWRHGGTDTQYF
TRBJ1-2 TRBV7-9 CASSLGTDYGYTF
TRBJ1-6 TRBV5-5 CASSPSGTGNSPLHF
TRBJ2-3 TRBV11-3 CASSHHRVTDTQYF
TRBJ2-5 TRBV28 CASSLRVGGGGPNLQETQYF
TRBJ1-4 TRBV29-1 CSVGQATNEKLFF
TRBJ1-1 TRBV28 CASSFTRQVNTEAFF
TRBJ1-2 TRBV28 CASSGPRAQGVDYGYTF
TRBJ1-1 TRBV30 CAWTFSHPGTDLEDLMNTEAFF